These 17 T cell receptor beta chains originate from one sample sequenced in a study of T cell responses to AZD1222 COVID-19 vaccine. Here immunoSEQ multiplex PCR was the method, and the copy in TCRdb shows in-frame clones only, minus some. The sample has about 130,000 clones, 92% seen once; the top ten hold about 2.1%. The input for sequencing was peripheral blood, taken on day 0 of AZD1222 vaccination. The receptors come from an adult in good health.

CDR3 nucleotides: TGTGCCAGCAGCGTCAGAGTAGGGAACACTGAAGCTTTCTTT. Amino acids: CASSVRVGNTEAFF. The chain links TRBV9 to TRBJ1-1, with no clear D. Germline-derived CDR1 and CDR2 are SGDLS and YYNGEE. The CDR3 totals 14 residues. V was cut by 2 bases and J by 1 base, with 9 bases left in between.

Worth noting for this clone: One end of the junction fails to match germline, which may point to a read error. The chain has TRBV4-3 and TRBJ2-3; TRBD1 matches 10 bases. The CDR3 is 14 residues long. In germline, CDR1 is LGHNA, CDR2 YSLEER. For the CDR3, the DNA is TGCGCCAGCAGCCAAGATCTGGAAGGGACAGGGGTGAATTTT. Protein: CASSQDLEGTGVNF.

This clone was observed once. The chain carries TRBV2 and TRBJ1-5; D gene ambiguous. Trimming took off 7 bases at V and 2 bases at J, with 9 bases between the two ends. The CDR3 consists of 13 residues. The germline V gene has CDR1 SNHLY and CDR2 FYNNEI. The chain's CDR3 is CASNWDGNQPQHF. For the CDR3, the DNA is TGTGCCAGCAACTGGGATGGCAATCAGCCCCAGCATTTT.

This chain links TRBV10-3 with TRBJ1-1, with D maybe TRBD1 (5 bases). The CDR3 runs 14 residues. Trimming left V 2 bases short and J 7 bases short, with 14 bases between. From germline, CDR1 is ENHRY and CDR2 SYGVKD. The CDR3 nucleotides are TGTGCCATCAGTGAGACAACAGGCAATTATGAAGCTTTCTTT. Translating it yields CAISETTGNYEAFF.

This sequence joins TRBV7-2 and TRBJ2-3, with 8 bases identical to TRBD2. In germline, CDR1 is SGHTA, CDR2 FQGNSA. J gave up 2 bases and V 0 bases, and 7 bases lay outside the gene matches. The CDR3 length is 17 residues. Here the CDR3 reads CASSLARWRGATDTQYF. CDR3 nucleotide sequence: TGTGCCAGCAGCTTAGCCCGTTGGCGGGGGGCCACAGATACGCAGTATTTT.

This rearrangement joins TRBV2 to TRBJ1-6; 8 nucleotides agree with TRBD1. The CDR3 length is 15 residues. Germline trimming cut 9 bases from V and 8 bases from J; bases unmatched to any gene: 12. Germline-derived CDR1 and CDR2 are SNHLY and FYNNEI. CDR3 bases: TGTGCCAGAGGAGCACAGGGGGATACCGATTCACCCCTCCACTTT. This codes for CARGAQGDTDSPLHF.

The chain links TRBV19 to TRBJ2-1; D uncertain. V lost 5 bases, J lost 7 bases, and 6 bases lay in between. CDR3 length: 11 residues. Germline V gene lookup returns CDR1 LNHDA and CDR2 SQIVND (reference sequence). DNA of the CDR3: TGTGCCAGTAGTGGGTGGAATGAGCAGTTCTTC. This translates into CASSGWNEQFF.

The genes are TRBV5-4 and TRBJ1-6; 10 bases are a match to TRBD1. Unmatched junction bases numbered 1, after V lost 0 bases and J lost 7 bases. The germline CDR1 and CDR2 sequences are SGHNT and YYREEE (reference sequence). The CDR3 is made up of 15 amino acids. The DNA for the CDR3 is TGTGCCAGCAGCTTGGGACAGGGGGCAAATTCACCCCTCCACTTT. As protein: CASSLGQGANSPLHF. Full variable domain (rest looked up from reference TRBV5-4 and TRBJ1-6): ETGVTQSPTHLIKTRGQQVTLRCSSQSGHNTVSWYQQALGQGPQFIFQYYREEENGRGNFPPRFSGLQFPNYSSELNVNALELDDSALYLCASSLGQGANSPLHFGNGTRLTVT.

This chain links TRBV20-1 with TRBJ1-2; D uncertain. The CDR3 totals 11 residues. Trimming stripped 7 bases from V and 4 bases from J, with 10 bases between. Germline V gene data show CDR1 as DFQATT and CDR2 as SNEGSKA (reference sequence). CDR3 DNA sequence: TGCAGTGTGAAGAGAGTCTATGGCTACACCTTC. Residues: CSVKRVYGYTF.

The chain uses TRBV4-2 and TRBJ1-5; D call uncertain. V lost 0 bases, J lost 6 bases, and 6 bases lay in between. The CDR3 runs to 13 residues. Germline CDR1 LGHNA, CDR2 YNFKEQ. The CDR3 DNA reads as TGTGCCAGCAGCCAAGAAGAGGGTCAGCCCCAGCATTTT. Residues: CASSQEEGQPQHF.

The chain is built from TRBV24-1 and TRBJ2-1, with TRBD2 matching over 15 bases. Germline CDR1 KGHDR, CDR2 SFDVKD. CDR3 length equals 17 residues. V lost 3 bases and J lost 6; bases outside the gene matches: 5. CDR3 nucleotides: TGTGCCACCAGTGATCCCGGGACTAGCGGGGGGTTCAATGAGCAGTTCTTC. This codes for CATSDPGTSGGFNEQFF.

V gene TRBV19 combines with J gene TRBJ1-6; D is unclear. CDR3 size: 12 residues. Trimming shortened V by 6 bases and J by 9 bases, and 9 bases separated the two germline ends. The germline V gene has CDR1 LNHDA and CDR2 SQIVND (reference sequence). The CDR3 bases are TGTGCCAGTAGCTTTGACCTTTCACCCCTCCACTTT. Translating gives CASSFDLSPLHF.

The V call is TRBV5-5, the J call TRBJ1-5; no clear D. Germline V gives CDR1 SGHKS, CDR2 YYEKEE (reference sequence). The CDR3 is 14 amino acids. The V end lost 4 bases, the J end lost 1 base, and 9 bases lay between the germline ends. The CDR3 region is CASSPSVSNQPQHF. DNA of the CDR3: TGTGCCAGCAGCCCATCCGTGAGCAATCAGCCCCAGCATTTT.

The J gene is TRBJ2-7, the V gene TRBV12-3 or TRBV12-4, with TRBD1 as a possible D gene (5 bases). The CDR3 length is 13 residues. Trimming removed 11 bases from V and 3 bases from J, with 17 bases in between. The CDR3 loop is CASSSRVNYEQYF. CDR3 bases: TGTGCCTCGTCGTCCAGGGTCAACTACGAGCAGTACTTC.

This sequence joins TRBV7-9 and TRBJ1-6; TRBD1 matches at 7 bases. With 3 bases clipped from V and 7 bases from J, the junction kept 3 bases outside the gene matches. CDR3 length equals 14 residues. Germline assignment: CDR1 SEHNR and CDR2 FQNEAQ (reference sequence). CDR3 bases: TGTGCCAGCAGCTTTTGGGACAGAAATTCACCCCTCCACTTT. Its protein is CASSFWDRNSPLHF.

The rearrangement links TRBV5-4 to TRBJ2-7; 11 bases match TRBD2. Germline assignment: CDR1 SGHNT and CDR2 YYREEE (reference sequence). CDR3 length: 15 residues. The V and J ends lost 1 base and 4 bases, in that order; junction bases with no gene match: 4. CDR3 in amino acids: CASSLPSGGQYEQYF. The CDR3 DNA sequence: TGTGCCAGCAGCTTGCCTAGCGGGGGGCAATACGAGCAGTACTTC.

This clone has just a few counts. The chain's CDR3 is CSASNPGQQETQYF. The CDR3 nucleotides are TGCAGTGCTAGTAATCCCGGTCAGCAAGAGACCCAGTACTTC. This rearrangement joins TRBV20-1 to TRBJ2-5; no firm D call. Germline V lookup: CDR1 DFQATT, CDR2 SNEGSKA (reference sequence). V was cut by 3 bases and J by 2 bases, with 13 bases left in between. This CDR3 is built from 14 residues.